The clone carrying this T cell receptor (beta chain) occurred a few times. The target antigen is unknown. The sample belongs to a study of response to subunit inactivated influenza vaccine. General study points: It was suggested by the authors that few new T cells are recruited by each seasonal influenza vaccination.

TCRdb itself ran the RT-PCR reads through MiXCR, one entry per CDR3 protein. This sample has about 610,000 distinct CDR3 sequences, with 11% to 15% found just once. CDR3 length: 15 amino acids. With 4 bases removed from V and 5 bases from J, the gap between germline ends came to 13 bases. Germline V gives CDR1 KGHDR, CDR2 SFDVKD. The sequence derives from a man aged 45-65 years who received an inactivated influenza vaccine. The material sequenced was PBMCs from blood, taken 11 to 12 days after vaccination. V and J are TRBV24-1 and TRBJ2-2; no definite D call. The CDR3 loop reads CATSDVGSRTGELFF. CDR3 bases: TGTGCCACCAGTGACGTGGGGTCCAGGACCGGGGAGCTGTTTTTT.